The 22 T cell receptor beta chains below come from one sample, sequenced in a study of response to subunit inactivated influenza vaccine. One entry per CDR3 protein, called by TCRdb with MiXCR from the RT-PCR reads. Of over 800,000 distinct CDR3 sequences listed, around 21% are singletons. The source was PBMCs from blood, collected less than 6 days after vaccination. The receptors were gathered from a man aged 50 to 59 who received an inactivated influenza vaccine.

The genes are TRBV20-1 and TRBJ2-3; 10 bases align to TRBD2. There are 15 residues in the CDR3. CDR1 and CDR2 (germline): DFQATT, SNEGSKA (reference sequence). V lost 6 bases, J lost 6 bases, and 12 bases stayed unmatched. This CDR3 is CSAPKAGGPSDTQYF. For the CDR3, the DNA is TGCAGTGCCCCGAAAGCGGGAGGGCCGTCTGATACGCAGTATTTT.

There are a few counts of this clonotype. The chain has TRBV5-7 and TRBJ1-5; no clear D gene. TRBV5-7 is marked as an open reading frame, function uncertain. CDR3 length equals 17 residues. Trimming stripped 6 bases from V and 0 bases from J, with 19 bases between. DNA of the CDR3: TGTGCCAGCAACCATACCCCGGGGAGTTATAGCAATCAGCCCCAGCATTTT. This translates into CASNHTPGSYSNQPQHF.

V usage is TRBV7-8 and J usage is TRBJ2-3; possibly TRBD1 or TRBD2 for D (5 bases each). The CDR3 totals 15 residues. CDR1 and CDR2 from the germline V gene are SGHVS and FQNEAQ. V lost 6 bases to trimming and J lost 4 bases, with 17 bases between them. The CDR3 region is CASRTGTTRADTQYF. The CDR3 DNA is TGTGCCAGCAGAACCGGGACCACGAGGGCAGATACGCAGTATTTT.

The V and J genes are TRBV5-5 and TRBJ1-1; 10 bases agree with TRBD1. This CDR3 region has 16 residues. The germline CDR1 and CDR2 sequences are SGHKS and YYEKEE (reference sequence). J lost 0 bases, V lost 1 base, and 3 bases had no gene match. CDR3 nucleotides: TGTGCCAGCAGCTTGACGGGACAGGGGATGAACACTGAAGCTTTCTTT. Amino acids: CASSLTGQGMNTEAFF.

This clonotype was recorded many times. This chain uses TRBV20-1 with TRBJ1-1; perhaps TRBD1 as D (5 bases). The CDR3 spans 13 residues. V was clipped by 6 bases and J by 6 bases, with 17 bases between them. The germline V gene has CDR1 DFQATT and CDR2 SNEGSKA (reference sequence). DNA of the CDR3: TGCAGTGCCACTGACAGCCTTGGGGCTGAAGCTTTCTTT. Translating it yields CSATDSLGAEAFF.

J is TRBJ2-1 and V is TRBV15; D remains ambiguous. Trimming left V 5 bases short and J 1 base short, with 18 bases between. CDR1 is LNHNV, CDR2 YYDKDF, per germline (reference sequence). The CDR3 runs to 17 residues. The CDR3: CATSGKQPYGSYNEQFF. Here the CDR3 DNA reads TGTGCCACCAGCGGAAAACAGCCTTACGGGTCCTACAATGAGCAGTTCTTC.

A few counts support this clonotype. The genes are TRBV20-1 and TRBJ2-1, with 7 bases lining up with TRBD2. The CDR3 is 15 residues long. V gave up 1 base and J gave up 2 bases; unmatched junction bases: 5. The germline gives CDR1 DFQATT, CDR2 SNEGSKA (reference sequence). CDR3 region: CSARAGGGAYNEQFF. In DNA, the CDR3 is TGCAGTGCTAGAGCTGGTGGGGGGGCCTACAATGAGCAGTTCTTC.

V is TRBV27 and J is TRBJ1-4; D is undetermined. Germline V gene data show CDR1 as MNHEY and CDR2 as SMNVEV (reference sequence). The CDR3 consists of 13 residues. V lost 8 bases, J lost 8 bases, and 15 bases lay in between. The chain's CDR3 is CASRPALEEKLFF. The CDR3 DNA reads TGTGCCAGCCGGCCAGCCCTAGAGGAAAAACTGTTTTTT. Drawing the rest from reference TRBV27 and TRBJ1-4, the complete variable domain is EAQVTQNPRYLITVTGKKLTVTCSQNMNHEYMSWYRQDPGLGLRQIYYSMNVEVTDKGDVPEGYKVSRKEKRNFPLILESPSPNQTSLYFCASRPALEEKLFFGSGTQLSVL.

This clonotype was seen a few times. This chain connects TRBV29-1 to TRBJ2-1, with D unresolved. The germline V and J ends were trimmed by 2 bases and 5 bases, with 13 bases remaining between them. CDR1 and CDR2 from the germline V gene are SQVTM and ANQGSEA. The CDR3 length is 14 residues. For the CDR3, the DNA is TGCAGCGTTGAAAGCCCGGTCCGGAACAATGAGCAGTTCTTC. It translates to CSVESPVRNNEQFF.

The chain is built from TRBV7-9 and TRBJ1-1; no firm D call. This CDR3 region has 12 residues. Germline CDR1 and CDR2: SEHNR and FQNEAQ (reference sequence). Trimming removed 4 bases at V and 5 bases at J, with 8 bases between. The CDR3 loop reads CASSWVETEAFF. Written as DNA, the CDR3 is TGTGCCAGCAGCTGGGTGGAAACTGAAGCTTTCTTT.

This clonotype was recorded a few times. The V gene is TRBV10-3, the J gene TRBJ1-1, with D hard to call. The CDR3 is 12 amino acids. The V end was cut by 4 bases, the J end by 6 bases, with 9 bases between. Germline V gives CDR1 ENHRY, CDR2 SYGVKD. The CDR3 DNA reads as TGTGCCATCAGTGGTTTCGGGGCTGAAGCTTTCTTT. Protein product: CAISGFGAEAFF.

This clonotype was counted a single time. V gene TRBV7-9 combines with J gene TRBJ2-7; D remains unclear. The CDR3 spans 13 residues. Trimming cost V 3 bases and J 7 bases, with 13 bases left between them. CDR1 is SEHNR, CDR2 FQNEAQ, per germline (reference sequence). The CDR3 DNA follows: TGTGCCAGCAGCTTGTTTTCGGGTAAAGAGCAGTACTTC. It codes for CASSLFSGKEQYF.

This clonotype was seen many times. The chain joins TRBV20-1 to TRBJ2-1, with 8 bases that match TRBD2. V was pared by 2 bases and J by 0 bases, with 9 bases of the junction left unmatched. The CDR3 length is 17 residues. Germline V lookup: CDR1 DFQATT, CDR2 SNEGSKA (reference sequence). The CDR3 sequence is CSARLGAGTSSYNEQFF. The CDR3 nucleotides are TGCAGTGCTAGACTGGGCGCGGGGACTAGCTCCTACAATGAGCAGTTCTTC.

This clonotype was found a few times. CDR3 loop: CASSNWEEQFF. As DNA, the CDR3 is TGTGCCAGCAGTAACTGGGAAGAGCAGTTCTTC. This chain links TRBV6-5 with TRBJ2-1; D unclear. Trimming took off 5 bases at V and 10 bases at J, with 9 bases between the two ends. The CDR3 sequence is 11 residues long. The germline V gene has CDR1 MNHEY and CDR2 SVGAGI.

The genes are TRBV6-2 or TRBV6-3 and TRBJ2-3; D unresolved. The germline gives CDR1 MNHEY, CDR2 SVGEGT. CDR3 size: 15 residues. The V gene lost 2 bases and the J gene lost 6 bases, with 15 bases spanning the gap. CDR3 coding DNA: TGTGCCAGCAGTTACAATTGGCTTCTCGGGGATACGCAGTATTTT. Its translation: CASSYNWLLGDTQYF.

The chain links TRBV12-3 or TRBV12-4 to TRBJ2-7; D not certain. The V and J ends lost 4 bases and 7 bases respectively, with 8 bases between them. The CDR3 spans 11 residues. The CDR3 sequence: CASSSRREQYF. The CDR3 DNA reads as TGTGCCAGCAGTTCCCGCCGGGAGCAGTACTTC.

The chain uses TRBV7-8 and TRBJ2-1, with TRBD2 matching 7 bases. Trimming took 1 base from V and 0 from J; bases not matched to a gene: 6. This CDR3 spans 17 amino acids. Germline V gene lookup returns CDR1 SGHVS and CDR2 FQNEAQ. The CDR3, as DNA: TGTGCCAGCAGCTTAGAATCCCTAGCGGCCTCCTACAATGAGCAGTTCTTC. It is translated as CASSLESLAASYNEQFF.

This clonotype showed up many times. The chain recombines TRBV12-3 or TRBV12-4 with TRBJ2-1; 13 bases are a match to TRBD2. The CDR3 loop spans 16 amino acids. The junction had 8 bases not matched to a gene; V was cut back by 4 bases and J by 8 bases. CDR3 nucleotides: TGTGCCAGCAGTTCAGGGGGACTAGCGGGAATCTATGAGCAGTTCTTC. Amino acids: CASSSGGLAGIYEQFF.

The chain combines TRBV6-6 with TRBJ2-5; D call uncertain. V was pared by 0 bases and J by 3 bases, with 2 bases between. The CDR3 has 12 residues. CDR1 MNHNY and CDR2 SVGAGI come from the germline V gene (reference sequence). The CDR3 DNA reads TGTGCCAGCAGTTACTCGGAAGAGACCCAGTACTTC. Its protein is CASSYSEETQYF.

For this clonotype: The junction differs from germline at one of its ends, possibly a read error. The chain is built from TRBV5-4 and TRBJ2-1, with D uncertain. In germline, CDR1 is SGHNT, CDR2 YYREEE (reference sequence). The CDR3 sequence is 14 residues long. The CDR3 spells CASSLEDEANEQLF. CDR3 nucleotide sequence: TGTGCCAGCAGCTTGGAAGATGAGGCTAATGAGCAGCTCTTC.

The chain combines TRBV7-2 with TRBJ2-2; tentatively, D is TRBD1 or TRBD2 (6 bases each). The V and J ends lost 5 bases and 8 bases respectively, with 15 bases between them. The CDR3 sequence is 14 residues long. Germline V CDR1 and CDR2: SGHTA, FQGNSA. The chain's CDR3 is CASSGRGAFGELFF. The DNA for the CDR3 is TGTGCCAGCAGCGGAAGGGGGGCTTTTGGGGAGCTGTTTTTT. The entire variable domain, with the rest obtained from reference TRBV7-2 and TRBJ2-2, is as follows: GAGVSQSPSNKVTEKGKDVELRCDPISGHTALYWYRQSLGQGLEFLIYFQGNSAPDKSGLPSDRFSAERTGGSVSTLTIQRTQQEDSAVYLCASSGRGAFGELFFGEGSRLTVL.

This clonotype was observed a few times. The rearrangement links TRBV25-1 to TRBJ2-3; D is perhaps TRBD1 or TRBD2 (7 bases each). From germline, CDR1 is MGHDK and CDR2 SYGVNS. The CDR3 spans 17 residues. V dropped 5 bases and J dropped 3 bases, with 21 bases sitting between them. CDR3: CASSFGRGRRWTDTQYF. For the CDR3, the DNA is TGTGCCAGCAGTTTTGGGAGGGGGCGCAGATGGACAGATACGCAGTATTTT.